A selection of T cell receptor beta chains follows, all from one sample in a study of T-cell reconstitution after alpha-beta-depleted transplantation in children. TCRdb analysed the PCR reads with MiXCR anew, one entry per CDR3 protein. Of fewer than 750,000 distinct CDR3 sequences listed, 23% were seen once; the top ten hold 13% to 15%. The starting material was PBMCs, mostly from graft donor cells, obtained 360 days after TCRalphabeta/CD19-depleted stem cell transplant. These receptors were collected from a boy under two years old who had a stem cell transplant for acute myeloid leukemia, so the T cells may come from the graft donor. Each CDR3 is given with its conserved first and last residue. The D gene is left open where the match is weak. Rows give clone size only sometimes, using once, few, many, or a class for an expanded clone.

J gene	clone size	V gene	D gene	CDR3 protein	CDR3 DNA
TRBJ1-2	.	TRBV7-2	.	CASSLGGSQGRGGYTF	TGTGCCAGCAGCTTAGGAGGCTCACAGGGAAGAGGTGGCTACACCTTC
TRBJ2-7	many	TRBV5-6	.	CASSYGIFSYEQYF	TGTGCCAGCAGCTACGGGATATTCTCCTACGAGCAGTACTTC
TRBJ2-6	.	TRBV4-2	TRBD1	CASSHVLRQGEKVFGANVLTF	TGTGCCAGCAGCCATGTTTTAAGACAGGGGGAAAAGGTCTTTGGGGCCAACGTCCTGACTTTC
TRBJ1-6	many	TRBV12-3/TRBV12-4	.	CASSLFSNSPLHF	TGTGCCAGCAGTTTATTTTCCAATTCACCCCTCCACTTT
TRBJ2-5	many	TRBV20-1	.	CSARPPGSQYQETQYF	TGCAGTGCTAGACCCCCGGGATCTCAGTACCAAGAGACCCAGTACTTC
TRBJ2-7	many	TRBV5-1	TRBD1	CASSLVGGGYEQYF	TGCGCCAGCAGCCTGGTAGGGGGCGGCTACGAGCAGTACTTC
TRBJ2-5	.	TRBV20-1	.	CSARAPRDQETQYF	TGCAGTGCTAGAGCTCCCAGGGATCAAGAGACCCAGTACTTC
TRBJ2-1	.	TRBV9	.	CASRGGTYSYNEQFF	TGTGCCAGCAGGGGGGGGACATACTCCTACAATGAGCAGTTCTTC
TRBJ1-1	.	TRBV14	.	CASSQGRHTEAFF	TGTGCCAGCAGCCAGGGTCGACACACTGAAGCTTTCTTT
TRBJ1-4	few	TRBV15	.	CATSRGGRPTNEKLFF	TGTGCCACCAGCAGAGGCGGCAGGCCGACTAATGAAAAACTGTTTTTT
TRBJ2-7	few	TRBV10-2	TRBD1	CASSLQGAVEQYF	TGCGCCAGCAGCTTACAGGGGGCCGTCGAGCAGTACTTC
TRBJ2-2	few	TRBV9	.	CASSGALALNTGELFF	TGTGCCAGCAGCGGGGCTCTAGCCCTCAACACCGGGGAGCTGTTTTTT
TRBJ2-6	many	TRBV29-1	.	CSVDGGPGANVLTF	TGCAGCGTTGATGGGGGACCCGGGGCCAACGTCCTGACTTTC
TRBJ2-3	many	TRBV4-2	.	CASSHTSGTDTQYF	TGTGCCAGCAGCCACACGTCTGGGACAGATACGCAGTATTTT
TRBJ2-1	many	TRBV6-5	TRBD1	CASSYGGTGRPKSNEQFF	TGTGCCAGCAGTTACGGGGGGACAGGAAGGCCGAAGAGCAATGAGCAGTTCTTC
TRBJ2-7	many	TRBV6-2/TRBV6-3	.	CASSTPGRSSYEQYF	TGTGCCAGCAGCACTCCGGGACGGTCCTCCTACGAGCAGTACTTC
TRBJ2-1	many	TRBV29-1	TRBD2	CSVLPKRGGSYNEQFF	TGCAGCGTCCTCCCGAAGCGGGGGGGCTCCTACAATGAGCAGTTCTTC
TRBJ1-4	few	TRBV12-3/TRBV12-4	TRBD1	CASTVGTGEGLMEKLFF	TGTGCCAGCACCGTGGGGACAGGCGAGGGGTTAATGGAAAAACTGTTTTTT
TRBJ1-5	.	TRBV6-5	.	CASSYGFGPQHF	TGTGCCAGCAGTTACGGGTTTGGGCCCCAGCATTTT
TRBJ2-1	few	TRBV29-1	TRBD2	CSVAGTSPILYNEQFF	TGCAGCGTTGCCGGGACTAGCCCGATATTATACAATGAGCAGTTCTTC
TRBJ1-5	.	TRBV20-1	TRBD1	CSAHNIRGSNQPQHF	TGCAGTGCTCATAACATCAGGGGGAGCAATCAGCCCCAGCATTTT
TRBJ2-7	.	TRBV7-9	TRBD1	CASSPDRVRFYEQYF	TGTGCCAGCAGCCCCGACAGGGTCCGGTTTTACGAGCAGTACTTC
TRBJ2-7	few	TRBV6-1	TRBD2	CASSRTSGGSYEQYF	TGTGCCAGCAGTCGGACTAGCGGGGGCTCCTACGAGCAGTACTTC
TRBJ2-3	.	TRBV7-2	TRBD2	CASSTRLAGGITDTQYF	TGTGCCAGCAGCACCCGACTAGCGGGGGGGATCACAGATACGCAGTATTTT
TRBJ1-1	many	TRBV12-3/TRBV12-4	.	CASSLRVGANTEAFF	TGTGCCAGCAGTCTTCGAGTGGGCGCTAACACTGAAGCTTTCTTT
TRBJ2-2	many	TRBV12-3/TRBV12-4	.	CASTTDRSRNTGELFF	TGTGCCAGCACCACTGACAGATCAAGGAACACCGGGGAGCTGTTTTTT
TRBJ2-7	many	TRBV18	.	CASSPNTAYYEQYF	TGTGCCAGCTCACCAAACACAGCATACTACGAGCAGTACTTC
TRBJ2-5	many	TRBV5-1	.	CACSGPLSETQYF	TGCGCCTGCTCGGGACCGCTCTCGGAGACCCAGTACTTC
TRBJ2-1	few	TRBV12-3/TRBV12-4	.	CASSLVARAYNEQFF	TGTGCCAGCAGTTTAGTAGCGAGGGCCTACAATGAGCAGTTCTTC
TRBJ1-1	few	TRBV5-1	TRBD1	CASSLDPGGGTEAFF	TGCGCCAGCAGCTTGGATCCAGGGGGCGGCACTGAAGCTTTCTTT
TRBJ2-1	many	TRBV3-1	TRBD2	CASSQDVAGGPYNEQFF	TGTGCCAGCAGCCAAGACGTAGCGGGGGGGCCCTACAATGAGCAGTTCTTC
TRBJ2-1	few	TRBV20-1	.	CSARGGGRRYYNEQFF	TGCAGTGCTAGAGGGGGGGGGCGCCGCTACTACAATGAGCAGTTCTTC
TRBJ2-7	few	TRBV20-1	.	CSAEGGTASYEQYF	TGCAGTGCGGAGGGAGGGACAGCCTCCTACGAGCAGTACTTC
TRBJ2-3	many	TRBV20-1	TRBD2	CSARLAGGLWALTDTQYF	TGCAGTGCCCGTCTAGCGGGGGGGCTTTGGGCCCTCACAGATACGCAGTATTTT
TRBJ2-7	.	TRBV20-1	TRBD1	CSARNTDRATYEQYF	TGCAGTGCTAGGAATACGGACAGGGCGACCTACGAGCAGTACTTC
TRBJ2-1	many	TRBV15	.	CATSYSGTSEQFF	TGTGCCACCAGCTATTCCGGGACAAGTGAGCAGTTCTTC
TRBJ1-1	.	TRBV29-1	.	CSVGFVGTEAFF	TGCAGCGTTGGGTTCGTAGGGACTGAAGCTTTCTTT
TRBJ2-7	.	TRBV12-3/TRBV12-4	.	CASRAGTPYEQYF	TGTGCCAGCAGGGCAGGTACTCCTTACGAGCAGTACTTC
TRBJ2-3	.	TRBV7-9	.	CASSLAQGQTDTQYF	TGTGCCAGCAGCTTAGCCCAGGGGCAAACAGATACGCAGTATTTT
TRBJ2-1	.	TRBV24-1	.	CATSDPSQGHNEQFF	TGTGCCACCAGTGATCCCTCACAGGGCCACAATGAGCAGTTCTTC
TRBJ1-6	many	TRBV4-2	TRBD1	CASSLGGDTGGYSPLHF	TGTGCCAGCAGCCTTGGGGGCGACACAGGGGGCTATTCACCCCTCCACTTT
TRBJ2-7	many	TRBV20-1	TRBD1	CSARASETGGYEQYF	TGCAGTGCTAGAGCATCTGAGACAGGGGGTTACGAGCAGTACTTC
TRBJ1-1	many	TRBV12-3/TRBV12-4	.	CASSLPGRPEAFF	TGTGCCAGCAGCCTGCCAGGGAGACCTGAAGCTTTCTTT
TRBJ2-5	few	TRBV20-1	.	CSARDESRGIETQYF	TGCAGTGCTAGAGATGAGAGCAGGGGAATAGAGACCCAGTACTTC
TRBJ2-1	few	TRBV20-1	.	CSARVGLGYNEQFF	TGCAGTGCTAGAGTGGGACTGGGATACAATGAGCAGTTCTTC
TRBJ2-3	many	TRBV20-1	.	CSAREAYRGWVEQYF	TGCAGTGCTAGAGAAGCTTATCGAGGGTGGGTAGAGCAGTATTTT